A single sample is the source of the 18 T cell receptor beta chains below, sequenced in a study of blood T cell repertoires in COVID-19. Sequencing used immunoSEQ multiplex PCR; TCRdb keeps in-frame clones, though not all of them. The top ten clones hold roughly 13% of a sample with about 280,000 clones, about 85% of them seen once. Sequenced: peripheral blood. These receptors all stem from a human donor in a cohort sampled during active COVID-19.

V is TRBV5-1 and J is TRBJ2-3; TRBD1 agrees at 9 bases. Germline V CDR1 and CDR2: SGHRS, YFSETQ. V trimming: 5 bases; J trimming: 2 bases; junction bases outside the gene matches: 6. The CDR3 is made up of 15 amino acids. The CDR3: CASRVQGAFTDTQYF. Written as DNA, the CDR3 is TGCGCCAGCAGGGTACAGGGGGCTTTCACAGATACGCAGTATTTT. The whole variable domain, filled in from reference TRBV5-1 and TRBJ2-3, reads KAGVTQTPRYLIKTRGQQVTLSCSPISGHRSVSWYQQTPGQGLQFLFEYFSETQRNKGNFPGRFSGRQFSNSRSEMNVSTLELGDSALYLCASRVQGAFTDTQYFGPGTRLTVL.

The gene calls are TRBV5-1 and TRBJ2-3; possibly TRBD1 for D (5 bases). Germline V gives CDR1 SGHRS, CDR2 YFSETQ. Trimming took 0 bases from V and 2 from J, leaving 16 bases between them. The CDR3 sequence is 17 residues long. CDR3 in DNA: TGCGCCAGCAGCTTGGGGACACCCTTGACTTTCACAGATACGCAGTATTTT. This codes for CASSLGTPLTFTDTQYF.

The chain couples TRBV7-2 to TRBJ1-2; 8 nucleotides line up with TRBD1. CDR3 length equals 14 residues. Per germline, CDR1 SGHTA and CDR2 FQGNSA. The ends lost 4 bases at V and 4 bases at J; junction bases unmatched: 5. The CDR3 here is CASSSPGQAYGYTF. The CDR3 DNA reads TGTGCCAGCAGCTCTCCGGGACAGGCCTATGGCTACACCTTC.

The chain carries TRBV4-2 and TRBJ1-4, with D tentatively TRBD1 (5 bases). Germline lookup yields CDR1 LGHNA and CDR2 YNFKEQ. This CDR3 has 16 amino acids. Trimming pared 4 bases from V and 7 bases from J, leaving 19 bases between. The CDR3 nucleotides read TGTGCCAGCAGCCCCCACGGGGGAAGGACTGGTGAAAAACTGTTTTTT. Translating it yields CASSPHGGRTGEKLFF.

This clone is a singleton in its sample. CDR3 coding DNA: TGTGCCACCAGTGGCGACAGTGCTGGCACCGGGGAGCTGTTTTTT. Residues: CATSGDSAGTGELFF. The chain employs TRBV24-1 and TRBJ2-2; tentative D call: TRBD1 (5 bases). The CDR3 totals 15 residues. The V gene's germline CDR1 is KGHDR and CDR2 SFDVKD. V lost 5 bases to trimming and J lost 4 bases, with 13 bases between them.

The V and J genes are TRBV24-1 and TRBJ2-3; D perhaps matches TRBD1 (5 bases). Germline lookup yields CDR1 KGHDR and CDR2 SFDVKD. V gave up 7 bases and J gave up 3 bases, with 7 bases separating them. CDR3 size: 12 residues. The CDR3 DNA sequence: TGTGCCACCAGGGGGCAAACAGATACGCAGTATTTT. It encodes CATRGQTDTQYF.

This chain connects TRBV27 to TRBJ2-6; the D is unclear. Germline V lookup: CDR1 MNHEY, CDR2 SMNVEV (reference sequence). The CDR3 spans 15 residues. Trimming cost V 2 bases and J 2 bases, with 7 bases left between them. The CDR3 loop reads CASSLTETGANVLTF. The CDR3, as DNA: TGTGCCAGCAGTTTAACAGAGACTGGGGCCAACGTCCTGACTTTC.

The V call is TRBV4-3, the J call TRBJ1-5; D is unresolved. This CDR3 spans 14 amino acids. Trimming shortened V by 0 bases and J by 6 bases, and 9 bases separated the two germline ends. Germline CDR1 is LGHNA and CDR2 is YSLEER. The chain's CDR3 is CASSQEWAGQPQHF. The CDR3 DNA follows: TGCGCCAGCAGCCAAGAGTGGGCGGGTCAGCCCCAGCATTTT.

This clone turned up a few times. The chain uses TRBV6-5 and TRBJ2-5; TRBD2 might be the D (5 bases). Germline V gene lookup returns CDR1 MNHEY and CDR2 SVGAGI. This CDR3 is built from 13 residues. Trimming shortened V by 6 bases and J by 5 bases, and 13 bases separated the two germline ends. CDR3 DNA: TGTGCCAGCAGCGGACTTTTGGGCGAGACCCAGTACTTC. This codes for CASSGLLGETQYF.

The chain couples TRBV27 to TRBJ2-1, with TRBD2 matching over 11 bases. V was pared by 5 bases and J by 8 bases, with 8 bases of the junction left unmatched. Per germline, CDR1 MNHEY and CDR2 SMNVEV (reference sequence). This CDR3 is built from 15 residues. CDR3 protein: CASSPRLAGRDEQFF. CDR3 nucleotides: TGTGCCAGCAGTCCGCGACTAGCGGGAAGGGATGAGCAGTTCTTC.

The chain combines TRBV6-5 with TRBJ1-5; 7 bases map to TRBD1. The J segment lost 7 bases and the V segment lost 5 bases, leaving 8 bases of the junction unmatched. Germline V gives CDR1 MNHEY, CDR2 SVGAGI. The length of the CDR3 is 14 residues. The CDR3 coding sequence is TGTGCCAGCAGTCGACGACAGGGTAACCAGCCCCAGCATTTT. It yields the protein CASSRRQGNQPQHF.

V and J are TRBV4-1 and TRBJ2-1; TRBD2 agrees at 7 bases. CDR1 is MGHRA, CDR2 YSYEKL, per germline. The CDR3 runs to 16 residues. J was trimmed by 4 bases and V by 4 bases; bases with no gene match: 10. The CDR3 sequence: CASSPNLAGGYNEQFF. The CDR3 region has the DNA TGCGCCAGCAGCCCGAACTTAGCGGGTGGGTACAATGAGCAGTTCTTC.

DNA of the CDR3: TGTGCCAGCAGCGGGAAGGGACAGTTGGTACAGGGCAGAAACACCATATATTTT. Amino acid sequence: CASSGKGQLVQGRNTIYF. The genes are TRBV5-6 and TRBJ1-3; 7 nucleotides match TRBD1. The CDR3 has 18 amino acids. Looked up from germline, CDR1 is SGHDT and CDR2 is YYEEEE. J lost 5 bases, V lost 4 bases, and 18 bases had no gene match.

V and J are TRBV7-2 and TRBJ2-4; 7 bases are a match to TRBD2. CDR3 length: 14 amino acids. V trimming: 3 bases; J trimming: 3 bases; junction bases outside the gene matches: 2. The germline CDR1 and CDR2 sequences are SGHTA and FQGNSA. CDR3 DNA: TGTGCCAGCAGCTTGAGCGGGATCAAAAACATTCAGTACTTC. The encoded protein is CASSLSGIKNIQYF. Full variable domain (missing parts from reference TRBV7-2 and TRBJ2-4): GAGVSQSPSNKVTEKGKDVELRCDPISGHTALYWYRQSLGQGLEFLIYFQGNSAPDKSGLPSDRFSAERTGGSVSTLTIQRTQQEDSAVYLCASSLSGIKNIQYFGAGTRLSVL.

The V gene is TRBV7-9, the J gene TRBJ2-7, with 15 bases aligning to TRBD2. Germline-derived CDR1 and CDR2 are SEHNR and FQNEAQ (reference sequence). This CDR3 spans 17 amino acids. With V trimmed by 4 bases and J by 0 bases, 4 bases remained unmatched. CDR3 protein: CASSSGLAGGSSYEQYF. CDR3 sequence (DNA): TGTGCCAGCAGCTCCGGACTAGCGGGAGGGAGCTCCTACGAGCAGTACTTC.

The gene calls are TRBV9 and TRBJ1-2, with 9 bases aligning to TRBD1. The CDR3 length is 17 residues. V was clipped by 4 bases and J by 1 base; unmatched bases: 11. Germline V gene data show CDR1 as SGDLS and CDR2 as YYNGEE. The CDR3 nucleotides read TGTGCCAGCAGCCCCCTCCCAGGACAGGGGATTAACTATGGCTACACCTTC. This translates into CASSPLPGQGINYGYTF.

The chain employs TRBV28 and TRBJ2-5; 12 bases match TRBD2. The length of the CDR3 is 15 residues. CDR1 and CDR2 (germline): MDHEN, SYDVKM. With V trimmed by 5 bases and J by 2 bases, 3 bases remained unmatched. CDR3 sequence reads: CASSILAGGQETQYF. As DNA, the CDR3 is TGTGCCAGCAGTATCCTAGCGGGAGGGCAAGAGACCCAGTACTTC.

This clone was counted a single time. The CDR3 DNA reads TGCGCCAGCAGCCAACGAGTAGCGGGAGGGCGAACCAAGACAGATACGCAGTATTTT. Translated, it gives CASSQRVAGGRTKTDTQYF. The chain is built from TRBV5-1 and TRBJ2-3; 11 nucleotides agree with TRBD2. Germline loops: CDR1 SGHRS, CDR2 YFSETQ. The CDR3 is made up of 19 amino acids. J was trimmed by 3 bases and V by 4 bases; bases with no gene match: 16.